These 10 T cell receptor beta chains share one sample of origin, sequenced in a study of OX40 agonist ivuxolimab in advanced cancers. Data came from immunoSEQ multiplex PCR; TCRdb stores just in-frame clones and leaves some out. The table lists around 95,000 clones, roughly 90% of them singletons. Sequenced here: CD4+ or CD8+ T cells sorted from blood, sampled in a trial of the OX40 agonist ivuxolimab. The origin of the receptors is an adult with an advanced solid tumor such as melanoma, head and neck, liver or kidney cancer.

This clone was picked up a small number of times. The CDR3 DNA follows: TGTGCCAGCAGGCGCATGGCGGGAGGCGAATCACCCCTCCACTTT. Translation: CASRRMAGGESPLHF. The V and J genes are TRBV11-2 and TRBJ1-6; D gene uncertain. Per germline, CDR1 SGHAT and CDR2 FQNNGV. Trimming pared 6 bases from V and 10 bases from J, leaving 19 bases between. CDR3 length equals 15 residues.

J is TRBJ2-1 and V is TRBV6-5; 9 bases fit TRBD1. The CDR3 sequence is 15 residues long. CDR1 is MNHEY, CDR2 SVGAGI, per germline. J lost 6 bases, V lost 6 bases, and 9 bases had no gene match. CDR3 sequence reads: CASSPRGTGSNEQFF. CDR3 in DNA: TGTGCCAGCAGCCCCCGCGGGACAGGGAGCAATGAGCAGTTCTTC.

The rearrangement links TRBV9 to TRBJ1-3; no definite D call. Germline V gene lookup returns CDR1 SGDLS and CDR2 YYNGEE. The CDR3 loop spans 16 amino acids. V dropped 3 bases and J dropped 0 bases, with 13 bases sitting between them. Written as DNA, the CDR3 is TGTGCCAGCAGCGACCCTTTGGGATTCTCTGGAAACACCATATATTTT. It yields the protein CASSDPLGFSGNTIYF.

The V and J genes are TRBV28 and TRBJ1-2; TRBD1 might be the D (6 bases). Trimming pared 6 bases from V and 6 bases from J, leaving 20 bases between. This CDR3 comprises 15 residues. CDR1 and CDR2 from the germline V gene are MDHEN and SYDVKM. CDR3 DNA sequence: TGTGCCAGCAGACGCCCGGGGGGGGCGCGGAATGGCTACACCTTC. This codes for CASRRPGGARNGYTF.

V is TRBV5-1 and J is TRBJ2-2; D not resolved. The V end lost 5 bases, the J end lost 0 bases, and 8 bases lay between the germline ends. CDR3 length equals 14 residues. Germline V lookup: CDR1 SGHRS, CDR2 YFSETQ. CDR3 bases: TGCGCCAGCAGTGAACAATCGAACACCGGGGAGCTGTTTTTT. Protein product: CASSEQSNTGELFF.

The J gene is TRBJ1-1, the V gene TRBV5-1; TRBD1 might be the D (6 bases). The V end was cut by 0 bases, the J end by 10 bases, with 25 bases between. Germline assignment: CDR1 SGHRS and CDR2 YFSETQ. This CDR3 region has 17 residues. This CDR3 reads CASSLGGQVQGRTSAFF. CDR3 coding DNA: TGCGCCAGCAGCTTGGGTGGGCAGGTACAGGGCCGTACTTCAGCTTTCTTT.

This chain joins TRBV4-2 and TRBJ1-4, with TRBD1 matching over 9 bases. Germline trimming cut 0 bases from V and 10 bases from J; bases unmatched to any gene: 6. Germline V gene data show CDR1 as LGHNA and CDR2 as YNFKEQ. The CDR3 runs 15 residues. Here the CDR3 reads CASSQDRGQGGKLFF. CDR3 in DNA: TGTGCCAGCAGCCAAGATCGGGGACAGGGCGGAAAACTGTTTTTT.

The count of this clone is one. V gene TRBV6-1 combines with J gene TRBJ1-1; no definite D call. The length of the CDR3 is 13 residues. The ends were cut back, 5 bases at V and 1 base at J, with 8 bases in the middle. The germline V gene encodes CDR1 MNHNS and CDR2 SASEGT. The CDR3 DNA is TGTGCCAGCAGTTCCCGAGAGAACACTGAAGCTTTCTTT. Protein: CASSSRENTEAFF.

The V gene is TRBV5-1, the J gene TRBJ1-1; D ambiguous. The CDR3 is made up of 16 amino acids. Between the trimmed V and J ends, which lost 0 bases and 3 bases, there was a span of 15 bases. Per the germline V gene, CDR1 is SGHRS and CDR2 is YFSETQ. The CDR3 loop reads CASSLEGGRPDTEAFF. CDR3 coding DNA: TGCGCCAGCAGCTTGGAAGGAGGTCGTCCGGACACTGAAGCTTTCTTT.

Written as DNA, the CDR3 is TGTGCCAGCAGTACTCTGGTAGGGACAAGAGACTACGAGCAGTACTTC. Amino acid sequence: CASSTLVGTRDYEQYF. The chain is built from TRBV28 and TRBJ2-7, with a possible D match to TRBD1 (6 bases). Trimming took 5 bases from V and 3 from J, leaving 20 bases between them. The CDR3 runs to 16 residues. From germline, CDR1 is MDHEN and CDR2 SYDVKM.